This T cell receptor (beta chain) was recovered during a study of post-analysis software for immune sequencing data. At the level of the study: Some patients lacked subtype; others had relapsing-remitting, secondary progressive or progressive-relapsing disease.

CDR3 length: 16 residues. V lost 0 bases and J lost 1, with 12 bases in between. Per germline, CDR1 SGHVS and CDR2 FQNEAQ. Unique molecular identifiers featured in each of the TCR beta cDNA libraries. Each batch of about 0.95 to 10 million T cells produced 400,000 to 650,000 cDNA molecules. TCRdb reprocessed the PCR reads via MiXCR and lists one record per CDR3 protein. This sample yields hundreds of thousands of distinct CDR3 sequences, of which 30% are seen a single time; 0.5% to 0.6% belongs to the top ten. Study-level points and caveats: Controls showed lower frequencies than patients for several TRBV segments, and TRBV5-6, TRBV5-1 and TRBV20-1 were among these. Those samples that were prepared in the same batch co-clustered strongly by F measure. Those with multiple sclerosis, the patient group, showed significantly lower normalized Chao1 diversity than controls.

This clonotype was counted between two and nine times. Its matching antigen is unknown. The origin of this receptor is a girl between 5 and 17 years old with multiple sclerosis. Sequencing used blood. The chain carries TRBV7-8 and TRBJ1-1; D is unclear. CDR3 bases: TGTGCCAGCAGCTTAGCAAGAGGGTACGGGAACACTGAAGCTTTCTTT. Protein sequence: CASSLARGYGNTEAFF.